The 11 T cell receptor beta chains presented below share a single source sample, sequenced in a study of CD8+CD57+ T cells in acquired aplastic anemia (dated 2018 in TCRdb). The instrument was an Illumina HiSeq 2000. Profiling of TCR beta VDJ combinations and CDR3 sequences used genomic DNA as the template. TCRdb reworked the public reads: Q25 trimming with fastp, MiXCR clone assembly, productive beta chains retained. Every CDR3 protein is listed once, alongside the most common genes and DNA of its rows. A total of hundreds of thousands of distinct CDR3 sequences appear in this sample, about two thirds of them only once. The ten largest clones take up approximately 4% of the sample. What was sequenced was sorted CD4+, CD8+, or CD8+CD57+ T cells (not recorded which) from PBMCs. These receptors were collected from a human donor in good health, serving as a control.

This sequence joins TRBV6-5 and TRBJ1-2; TRBD1 aligns across 9 bases. The CDR3 is made up of 18 amino acids. V lost 6 bases and J lost 5; bases outside the gene matches: 19. Germline values: CDR1 MNHEY, CDR2 SVGAGI. The CDR3 DNA sequence: TGTGCCAGCAGGGGACGCCGGCCTACAGGGGGCTTCTGGTATGGCTACACCTTC. This sequence encodes CASRGRRPTGGFWYGYTF.

The sample holds a few counts of this clonotype. V is TRBV7-6 and J is TRBJ1-6, with D hard to call. V lost 5 bases and J lost 10, with 9 bases in between. Germline V lookup: CDR1 SGHVS, CDR2 FNYEAQ. The CDR3 extends over 12 amino acids. The CDR3: CASSQAGSPLHF. The CDR3 DNA sequence: TGTGCCAGCAGCCAGGCGGGGTCACCCCTCCACTTT.

This clonotype was recorded at least ten times. The chain employs TRBV4-2 and TRBJ2-1; D may be TRBD1 or TRBD2 (6 bases each). The CDR3 has 16 amino acids. Between the trimmed V and J ends, which lost 2 bases and 8 bases, there was a span of 19 bases. The germline gives CDR1 LGHNA, CDR2 YNFKEQ. CDR3 DNA sequence: TGTGCCAGCAGCCAACAGGGAGGAACAGGGACCCATGAGCAGTTCTTC. It encodes CASSQQGGTGTHEQFF.

Concerning this clonotype itself: No DNA is shown, since the ends of the CDR3 on it are uncertain; the CDR3 is the one TCRdb lists. This sequence joins TRBV7-9 and TRBJ2-5; the DNA was not compared with TRBD1, the D call given in the table. The CDR3 extends over 14 residues, inclusive of both ends. CDR1 and CDR2 (germline): SEHNR, FQNEAQ (reference sequence). This CDR3 reads CASSFRDQPQHFDF.

The V gene is TRBV20-1, the J gene TRBJ1-2; possibly TRBD1 for D (5 bases). In germline, CDR1 is DFQATT, CDR2 SNEGSKA (reference sequence). CDR3 length: 13 amino acids. V was clipped by 7 bases and J by 2 bases, with 14 bases between them. The CDR3 sequence is CSVACRTNYGYTF. DNA of the CDR3: TGCAGTGTTGCATGCAGGACAAACTATGGCTACACCTTC.

This chain uses TRBV6-2 or TRBV6-3 with TRBJ1-6, with D possibly being TRBD1 (6 bases). Germline CDR1 is MNHEY and CDR2 is SVGEGT. This CDR3 comprises 16 residues. V was pared by 6 bases and J by 0 bases, with 12 bases between. The CDR3 loop is CASRRDRSSYNSPLHF. DNA of the CDR3: TGTGCCAGCAGGCGCGACAGGAGCTCCTATAATTCACCCCTCCACTTT.

The rearrangement uses TRBV7-2 and TRBJ1-3; TRBD1 might be the D (6 bases). The CDR3 totals 15 residues. V lost 5 bases and J lost 4, with 15 bases in between. Germline CDR1 SGHTA, CDR2 FQGNSA. The DNA for the CDR3 is TGTGCCAGCAGCGCAGGGTCAGGGGTCGGAAACACCATATATTTT. Its translation is CASSAGSGVGNTIYF. Looking up the rest from reference TRBV7-2 and TRBJ1-3 gives the full variable domain: GAGVSQSPSNKVTEKGKDVELRCDPISGHTALYWYRQSLGQGLEFLIYFQGNSAPDKSGLPSDRFSAERTGGSVSTLTIQRTQQEDSAVYLCASSAGSGVGNTIYFGEGSWLTVV.

The gene calls are TRBV20-1 and TRBJ2-1; TRBD1 agrees at 8 bases. Per germline, CDR1 DFQATT and CDR2 SNEGSKA (reference sequence). V dropped 4 bases and J dropped 5; count of bases not matched to a gene: 10. The CDR3 length is 15 residues. The CDR3 DNA follows: TGCAGTGCTACAGGGGGCCCTTCCTACAACAATGAGCAGTTCTTC. Its protein product is CSATGGPSYNNEQFF.

CDR3 protein: CASSRLAGNTEAFF. CDR3 nucleotides: TGTGCCAGCAGTCGATTAGCAGGGAACACTGAAGCTTTCTTT. The chain employs TRBV12-3 or TRBV12-4 and TRBJ1-1; the D is unclear. This CDR3 has 14 residues. Trimming pared 5 bases from V and 1 base from J, leaving 11 bases between.

Details on this clonotype: An end of the junction does not agree with germline; a read error may underlie this. This chain uses TRBV7-2 with TRBJ2-7; perhaps TRBD1 as D (6 bases). The germline V gene encodes CDR1 SGHTA and CDR2 FQGNSA. The length of the CDR3 is 14 residues. The CDR3 here is CASSSIGTGISTDF. In nucleotides, the CDR3 is TGTGCCAGCAGCTCGATAGGCACAGGGATTAGCACAGATTTC.

On this clonotype itself: One end of the junction is discordant with germline, which a read error may explain. The J gene is TRBJ1-1, the V gene TRBV7-2; 7 bases are a match to TRBD1. CDR1 is SGHTA and CDR2 is FQGNSA in the germline V gene. CDR3 length: 15 amino acids. The DNA for the CDR3 is TGCGCCAGCAGCCAAGTTTTGACAGGGCCCACTGAAGCTCTCTTT. Translated: CASSQVLTGPTEALF.